The 24 T cell receptor delta chains below come from one sample, sequenced in a study of gamma-delta chains in newborns, infants, children. TCRdb reprocessed the reads using CATT. Among around 4,300 delta-chain clones listed, 3% to 3.5% were seen once. Input material: blood. These receptor sequences come from a child who was a newborn, infant or young child, either healthy, febrile or measles-vaccinated (not recorded which).

As regards this clone: This likely stems from a read error, as it lies one base from a far larger clone. V usage is TRDV2 and J usage is TRDJ1; 12 bases align to TRDD3. Germline V gives CDR1 GEAIGNYY, CDR2 EKD. CDR3 length: 19 residues. CDR3 protein: CACVPILLGDTPKTDKLTF. In DNA form, the CDR3 reads TGTGCCTGTGTCCCCATCCTACTGGGGGATACACCCAAAACCGATAAACTCACCTTT.

This clone has a handful of counts. An end of the junction differs from the germline gene, which may be a read error. The same CDR3 is also encoded by other DNA sequences in this sample. This chain joins TRDV2 and TRDJ3; tentatively, D is TRDD3 (6 bases). This CDR3 has 17 amino acids. From germline, CDR1 is GEAIGNYY and CDR2 EKD. The CDR3 sequence: CACDTWADTWDTRQMFF. The CDR3 DNA sequence: TGTGCCTGTGACACGTGGGCGGATACCTGGGACACTCGACAGATGTTTTTC.

This clone is medium-sized in the sample. This chain uses TRDV2 with TRDJ3; 7 bases match TRDD3. J gave up 2 bases and V 3 bases, and 3 bases lay outside the gene matches. There are 16 residues in the CDR3. The germline gives CDR1 GEAIGNYY, CDR2 EKD. CDR3 DNA: TGTGCCTGTGACCTACTGGGGCCCTGGGACACCCGACAGATGTTTTTC. It encodes CACDLLGPWDTRQMFF.

Concerning this clone itself: This sequence may be a read error, since a much larger clone differs from it by one base. Other DNA sequences in this sample translate to the same CDR3. This chain connects TRDV2 to TRDJ1, with 11 nucleotides matching TRDD3. CDR3 size: 17 residues. From germline, CDR1 is GEAIGNYY and CDR2 EKD. CDR3 sequence: CACDVLGDKVAADKLIF. In nucleotides, the CDR3 is TGTGCCTGTGACGTACTGGGGGATAAAGTGGCCGCCGACAAACTCATCTTT.

This clone was seen more than once but under ten times. This probably arose from a read error, given a far larger clone one base away. Other DNA variants within this sample encode the same CDR3. The CDR3 DNA follows: TGTGCCTGTGACACCGGAGGAGCTTTGACAGCACAACTCTTCTTT. Translating it yields CACDTGGALTAQLFF. The V and J genes are TRDV2 and TRDJ2, with D uncertain. The V and J ends lost 0 bases and 0 bases respectively, with 7 bases between them. CDR1 and CDR2 from the germline V gene are GEAIGNYY and EKD. The CDR3 has 15 amino acids.

This clone has more than one count but fewer than ten. This may arise from a read error, as a much more abundant clone is one base away. The identical CDR3 is also encoded by other nucleotide sequences in the sample. The rearrangement links TRDV2 to TRDJ3; 9 bases line up with TRDD3. Trimming took 7 bases from V and 0 from J; bases not matched to a gene: 9. CDR3 length equals 18 residues. Germline V lookup: CDR1 GEAIGNYY, CDR2 EKD. CDR3 sequence reads: CACDAYWGSSWDTRQMFF. DNA for the CDR3: TGTGCCTGCGACGCCTACTGGGGGAGCTCCTGGGACACCCGACAGATGTTTTTC.

About this clone itself: A much more abundant neighbour one base away suggests this may be a read error. The chain joins TRDV2 to TRDJ2; 9 bases fit TRDD3. This CDR3 comprises 13 residues. In germline, CDR1 is GEAIGNYY, CDR2 EKD. The V and J ends lost 3 bases and 7 bases, in that order; junction bases with no gene match: 2. The CDR3 nucleotides read TGTGCCTGTGACGCCTGGGGGATAGCACAACTCTTCTTT. Translating it yields CACDAWGIAQLFF.

This clone occurred a few times. Germline and junction disagree at one end, which may indicate a read error. The rearrangement joins TRDV2 to TRDJ3, with 8 bases identical to TRDD3. This CDR3 has 18 amino acids. Germline V gene sequence: CDR1 GEAIGNYY, CDR2 EKD. CDR3 DNA sequence: TGTGCCTGTGACACCGCTGGGGGACCATCCTGGGACACCCGACAGACGTTTTTC. Translated: CACDTAGGPSWDTRQTFF.

Only a few counts were recorded for this clone. A much larger clone lies one base from this, so it may be a read error. Other nucleotide sequences in the sample specify the same CDR3. The chain joins TRDV1 to TRDJ1, with TRDD3 matching 7 bases. Germline assignment: CDR1 TSWWSYY and CDR2 QGS. Trimming at V came to 3 bases and at J to 1 base, leaving 17 bases not matched to a gene. The CDR3 runs to 19 residues. CDR3 in DNA: TGTGCTCTTGGGGAGTATTCTGGGGGCTCTCGGAAGCCCACCGATAAACTCATCTTT. Residues: CALGEYSGGSRKPTDKLIF.

Concerning this clone itself: TCRdb's protein, taken from a much larger clone, differs from this DNA's translation at residue 7, likely owing to a read error; the protein displayed comes from the DNA. The chain carries TRDV2 and TRDJ2; D gene unclear. The germline V gene has CDR1 GEAIGNYY and CDR2 EKD. Trimming removed 0 bases at V and 1 base at J, with 8 bases between. This CDR3 comprises 15 residues. For the CDR3, the DNA is TGTGCCTGTGACACCGTGAGGGATTTGACAGCACAACTCTTCTTT. Translation: CACDTVRDLTAQLFF.

This clone was seen a handful of times. This may be a read error: a much more frequent sequence differs by one nucleotide. No DNA is shown, since the ends of the CDR3 on it are uncertain; the CDR3 is the one TCRdb lists. The chain uses TRDV2 and TRDJ3; no check of the table's D call, TRDD3, against the DNA was made. Germline V gene data show CDR1 as GEAIGNYY and CDR2 as EKD. The CDR3 is made up of 20 amino acids, end residues included. CDR3 sequence reads: CACDSYWGIGSSWDTRQMFF.

About this clone itself: TCRdb assigns this DNA the protein of a much larger clone, which departs from its translation at residue 9; this likely reflects a read error, and the protein shown comes from translating the DNA. The gene calls are TRDV2 and TRDJ3, with 9 bases fitting TRDD3. This CDR3 contains 14 residues. Germline lookup yields CDR1 GEAIGNYY and CDR2 EKD. In nucleotides, the CDR3 is TGTGCCTGTGACATACTGGGGGACGCCCGACAGATGTTTTTC. Translating gives CACDILGDARQMFF.

This clone is classed as medium-sized (0.01 to 0.1%). The chain links TRDV2 to TRDJ3, with 11 bases fitting TRDD3. V trimming: 0 bases; J trimming: 4 bases; junction bases outside the gene matches: 4. Germline CDR1 reads GEAIGNYY; CDR2 reads EKD. This CDR3 has 18 amino acids. The CDR3: CACDTVLGDIWDTRQMFF. CDR3 DNA: TGTGCCTGTGACACCGTACTGGGGGATATTTGGGACACCCGACAGATGTTTTTC.

This clone was observed a handful of times. A far larger clone is only one base removed, so a read error is likely. Within the sample, other DNA sequences also encode this same CDR3. The chain employs TRDV2 and TRDJ2; 7 bases are shared with TRDD3. There are 15 residues in the CDR3. Germline CDR1 is GEAIGNYY and CDR2 is EKD. CDR3 nucleotides: TGTGCCTGTGACACCTGGGGGACTTTGACAGCGCAACTCTTCTTT. This translates into CACDTWGTLTAQLFF.

This clone was found a few times. This DNA translates differently at residue 11 from the TCRdb protein, which is that of a much larger clone; a read error is likely, and the protein shown is the DNA's own translation. The rearrangement links TRDV2 to TRDJ3, with 7 bases matching TRDD3. CDR1 GEAIGNYY and CDR2 EKD come from the germline V gene. This CDR3 has 18 amino acids. The CDR3 region is CACDTLGNFSRDTRQMFF. DNA for the CDR3: TGTGCCTGTGACACACTGGGGAACTTCTCCAGGGACACCCGACAGATGTTTTTC.

Worth noting for this clone: This DNA's translation and the protein TCRdb lists, from a much larger clone, do not match at residue 10, likely due to a read error; the protein shown is translated from the DNA. This sequence joins TRDV2 and TRDJ3; 8 bases match TRDD3. This CDR3 region has 18 residues. V lost 3 bases to trimming and J lost 3 bases; unmatched junction nucleotides: 9. Germline V gives CDR1 GEAIGNYY, CDR2 EKD. The CDR3 bases are TGTGCCTGTGACCCAGTACTGGGGGTCGTCTGGGACACCCGACAGATGTTTTTC. Its translation is CACDPVLGVVWDTRQMFF.

In its sample, this clone was seen a few times. It may be a read error: a sequence one base away is much more abundant. Other DNA sequences in this sample translate to the same CDR3. Written as DNA, the CDR3 is TGTGCCTGTGATACCGTGGGGGCCTTTTTGACAGCACAACTCTTCTTT. As protein: CACDTVGAFLTAQLFF. This chain connects TRDV2 to TRDJ2; a weak D match, TRDD3 (6 bases). There are 16 residues in the CDR3. Trimming cost V 4 bases and J 1 base, with 15 bases left between them. Germline values: CDR1 GEAIGNYY, CDR2 EKD.

This clone was observed a handful of times. A much more abundant neighbour one base away suggests this may be a read error. The same CDR3 is also encoded by other DNA sequences in this sample. The rearrangement links TRDV2 to TRDJ3; 9 bases line up with TRDD3. There are 18 residues in the CDR3. Germline V lookup: CDR1 GEAIGNYY, CDR2 EKD. The CDR3 loop reads CACDTLLGDSWDTRQMFF. CDR3 nucleotide sequence: TGTGCCTGTGACACCTTACTGGGGGACTCCTGGGACACCCGACAAATGTTTTTC.

As to this clone: This DNA's translation and the protein TCRdb lists, from a much larger clone, do not match at residue 3, likely due to a read error; the protein shown is translated from the DNA. The genes are TRDV2 and TRDJ2, with D perhaps matching TRDD3 (6 bases). The CDR3 is 16 amino acids. CDR1 and CDR2 (germline): GEAIGNYY, EKD. CDR3: CARDTVGMALTAQLFF. The CDR3, as DNA: TGTGCCCGTGACACCGTGGGGATGGCTTTGACAGCACAACTCTTCTTT.

Of note for this clone: A far larger clone lies a single base away; this is likely a read error. Other DNA sequences of this sample code for an identical CDR3. V gene TRDV2 combines with J gene TRDJ2, with TRDD3 matching 10 bases. CDR3 length equals 15 residues. The germline gives CDR1 GEAIGNYY, CDR2 EKD. CDR3 DNA sequence: TGTGCCTGTGACGTACTGGGGGATTTGACGGCACAACTCTTCTTT. Translating it yields CACDVLGDLTAQLFF.

This clone was recorded a few times. Given a much more abundant clone one base away, this may be a read error. The chain joins TRDV2 to TRDJ3; 12 bases align to TRDD3. The length of the CDR3 is 20 residues. The germline CDR1 and CDR2 sequences are GEAIGNYY and EKD. The CDR3 region is CARDPVLGDTGSWDTRQMFF. The CDR3, as DNA: TGTGCCCGTGACCCAGTACTGGGGGATACAGGCTCCTGGGACACCCGACAGATGTTTTTC.

As regards this clone: Translating this DNA gives a protein that differs at residue 9 from the TCRdb one, which belongs to a much larger clone; a read error is likely, and the protein shown is this translation. The CDR3, as DNA: TGTGCCTGTGACATTTTGGGGGATTCGACAGCACAACTCTTCTTT. It encodes CACDILGDSTAQLFF. The V gene is TRDV2, the J gene TRDJ2; TRDD3 aligns across 8 bases. Trimming at V came to 2 bases and at J to 4 bases, leaving 5 bases not matched to a gene. Germline V lookup: CDR1 GEAIGNYY, CDR2 EKD. The CDR3 totals 15 residues.

Points on this clone: The protein TCRdb gives is from a much larger clone and does not agree with this DNA's translation at residue 7, likely a read error; the protein shown here comes from the DNA. The genes are TRDV2 and TRDJ1, with a weak D call TRDD3 (5 bases). Germline V gene sequence: CDR1 GEAIGNYY, CDR2 EKD. The CDR3 runs 13 residues. Trimming cost V 1 base and J 3 bases, with 8 bases left between them. The CDR3 nucleotides read TGTGCCTGTGACACTGGGGAATCCGATAAACTCATCTTT. Protein: CACDTGESDKLIF.

About this clone itself: This sequence is one base from a far larger clone and is likely a read error. The genes are TRDV2 and TRDJ3, with D maybe TRDD3 (6 bases). Germline CDR1 is GEAIGNYY and CDR2 is EKD. V gave up 0 bases and J gave up 0 bases, with 14 bases separating them. The CDR3 is 19 amino acids. In DNA form, the CDR3 reads TGTGCCTGTGACACCTCCTGGGGTTATCGCTCCTGGGACACCCGACAGATGTTTTTC. Its protein is CACDTSWGYRSWDTRQMFF.